This T cell receptor beta chain was identified in a study of CD8 T cells in ankylosing spondylitis. Whole-study results and caveats: From matched ankylosing spondylitis synovial fluid, disease-linked clones were reportedly recovered at significantly enriched levels.

This clonotype was detected ten times or more. Its target is not known. From the 5' RACE reads, TCRdb called clonotypes with MiXCR, one entry per CDR3 protein. The sample shows 200,000 to 250,000 distinct CDR3 sequences, about 10% of them seen only once. The germline V gene encodes CDR1 SGHRS and CDR2 YFSETQ. The CDR3 sequence is 14 residues long. Trimming shortened V by 2 bases and J by 0 bases, and 7 bases separated the two germline ends. The TCR comes from a male donor with ankylosing spondylitis or in good health (not recorded which). This sequence joins TRBV5-1 and TRBJ2-3; D gene ambiguous. Sequenced sample: blood, either unsorted or a sorted T cell fraction (not recorded which). CDR3: CASSLPDSTDTQYF. The CDR3 coding sequence is TGCGCCAGCAGCTTACCGGACAGCACAGATACGCAGTATTTT.